These T cell receptor beta chains were read from a single sample in a study of human T cells and chemical hapten exposure. One entry per CDR3 protein, called by TCRdb with MiXCR from the RACE reads. The table includes over 95,000 distinct CDR3 sequences, under 15% detected once. The sample consisted of whole blood, taken in connection with sensitization to the hapten diphenylcyclopropenone (DPC). These receptors were collected from a woman aged 40 to 55 with alopecia areata. Some clones in this sample may be carry-over from other donors' samples. Both conserved end residues are part of each CDR3. The order of the fields is V gene, clone size, D gene, J gene, CDR3 protein, CDR3 DNA. The D gene is left open where the match is weak. Part of the rows lack a size; the others show once, few, many or a class for expanded clones.

v_gene: TRBV6-5; abundance: NA; d_gene: NA; j_gene: TRBJ1-6; CDR3aa: CASSYSISPGMDSPLHF; CDR3nt: TGTGCCAGCAGTTACTCGATTAGCCCGGGTATGGATTCACCCCTCCACTTT
v_gene: TRBV4-2; abundance: many; d_gene: NA; j_gene: TRBJ2-3; CDR3aa: CASSRGGGGGSSTDTQYF; CDR3nt: TGTGCCAGCAGCCGCGGAGGAGGGGGAGGGTCTAGCACAGATACGCAGTATTTT
v_gene: TRBV7-2; abundance: NA; d_gene: NA; j_gene: TRBJ2-3; CDR3aa: CASGGTGTDTQYF; CDR3nt: TGTGCCAGCGGGGGGACCGGCACAGATACGCAGTATTTT
v_gene: TRBV29-1; abundance: NA; d_gene: NA; j_gene: TRBJ2-3; CDR3aa: CSVFASVAASTDTQYF; CDR3nt: TGCAGCGTTTTTGCCTCTGTAGCGGCTAGCACAGATACGCAGTATTTT
v_gene: TRBV2; abundance: NA; d_gene: TRBD2; j_gene: TRBJ2-7; CDR3aa: CASREGLASYEQYF; CDR3nt: TGTGCCAGCAGAGAAGGACTAGCGTCCTACGAGCAGTACTTC
v_gene: TRBV15; abundance: NA; d_gene: NA; j_gene: TRBJ2-5; CDR3aa: CATSRGAETQYF; CDR3nt: TGTGCCACCAGCAGAGGTGCGGAGACCCAGTACTTC
v_gene: TRBV5-1; abundance: NA; d_gene: NA; j_gene: TRBJ2-4; CDR3aa: CASSLWQGINIQYF; CDR3nt: TGCGCCAGCAGCTTATGGCAGGGGATAAACATTCAGTACTTC
v_gene: TRBV27; abundance: NA; d_gene: NA; j_gene: TRBJ2-3; CDR3aa: CASSLGRRDTQYF; CDR3nt: TGTGCCAGCAGTTTAGGCAGGAGAGATACGCAGTATTTT
v_gene: TRBV6-5; abundance: NA; d_gene: TRBD2; j_gene: TRBJ2-7; CDR3aa: CASSVAGGWEQYF; CDR3nt: TGTGCCAGCAGTGTAGCGGGAGGGTGGGAGCAGTACTTC
v_gene: TRBV11-2; abundance: NA; d_gene: NA; j_gene: TRBJ1-1; CDR3aa: CASSLDSARMNTEAFF; CDR3nt: TGTGCCAGCAGCTTAGATAGCGCACGGATGAACACTGAAGCTTTCTTT
v_gene: TRBV18; abundance: few; d_gene: NA; j_gene: TRBJ2-7; CDR3aa: CASSASIEQYF; CDR3nt: TGTGCCAGCTCGGCCTCCATCGAGCAGTACTTC
v_gene: TRBV12-3/TRBV12-4; abundance: many; d_gene: TRBD1; j_gene: TRBJ2-7; CDR3aa: CASSHRQGASYEQYF; CDR3nt: TGTGCCAGCAGCCATAGACAGGGGGCTTCATACGAGCAGTACTTC
v_gene: TRBV6-5; abundance: few; d_gene: NA; j_gene: TRBJ1-1; CDR3aa: CASSSAAAGENTEAFF; CDR3nt: TGTGCCAGCAGTTCTGCGGCGGCGGGCGAGAACACTGAAGCTTTCTTT
v_gene: TRBV5-5; abundance: NA; d_gene: TRBD1; j_gene: TRBJ2-5; CDR3aa: CASSSDRGRETQYF; CDR3nt: TGTGCCAGCAGCTCCGACAGGGGGCGGGAGACCCAGTACTTC
v_gene: TRBV6-5; abundance: few; d_gene: TRBD2; j_gene: TRBJ2-7; CDR3aa: CASRREGPYEQYF; CDR3nt: TGTGCCAGCAGGCGGGAGGGCCCCTACGAGCAGTACTTC
v_gene: TRBV27; abundance: NA; d_gene: NA; j_gene: TRBJ2-7; CDR3aa: CASSPTWGGEQYF; CDR3nt: TGTGCCAGCAGTCCCACCTGGGGCGGGGAGCAGTACTTC
v_gene: TRBV29-1; abundance: few; d_gene: NA; j_gene: TRBJ2-3; CDR3aa: CSVEWDTDTQYF; CDR3nt: TGCAGCGTTGAATGGGACACAGATACGCAGTATTTT